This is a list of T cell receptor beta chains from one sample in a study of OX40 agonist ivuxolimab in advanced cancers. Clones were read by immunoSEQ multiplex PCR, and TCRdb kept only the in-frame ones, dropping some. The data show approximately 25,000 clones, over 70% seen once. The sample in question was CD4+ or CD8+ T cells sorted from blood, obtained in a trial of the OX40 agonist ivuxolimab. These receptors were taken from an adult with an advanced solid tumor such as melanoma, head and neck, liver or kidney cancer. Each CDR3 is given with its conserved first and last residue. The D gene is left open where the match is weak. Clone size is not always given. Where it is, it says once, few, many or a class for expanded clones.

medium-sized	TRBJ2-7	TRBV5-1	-	CASSFGRGNEQYF	TGCGCCAGCAGCTTTGGCAGGGGTAACGAGCAGTACTTC
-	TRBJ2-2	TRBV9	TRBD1	CASSHRDRSTGELFF	TGTGCCAGCAGCCACCGGGACAGGTCTACCGGGGAGCTGTTTTTT
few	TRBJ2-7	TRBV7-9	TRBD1	CASSPRDRHEQYF	TGTGCCAGCAGCCCACGGGACAGGCACGAGCAGTACTTC
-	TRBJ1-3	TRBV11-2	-	CASSLVVPGATGNTIYF	TGTGCCAGCAGCTTAGTAGTTCCGGGGGCGACTGGAAACACCATATATTTT
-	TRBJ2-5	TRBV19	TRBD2	CASSIRRVAGGWETQYF	TGTGCCAGTAGTATCCGACGGGTAGCGGGGGGCTGGGAGACCCAGTACTTC
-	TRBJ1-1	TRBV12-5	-	CASGLGGDTEAFF	TGTGCTAGTGGTTTGGGTGGGGACACTGAAGCTTTCTTT
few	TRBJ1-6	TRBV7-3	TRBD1	CASSSRDSDNSPLHF	TGTGCCAGCAGCTCCCGGGACAGTGATAATTCACCCCTCCACTTT
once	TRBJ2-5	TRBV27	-	CASSFSPQETQYF	TGTGCCAGCAGTTTCTCCCCCCAAGAGACCCAGTACTTC
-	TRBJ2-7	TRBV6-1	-	CATSVDRSYEQYF	TGTGCCACCTCCGTAGATAGAAGTTACGAGCAGTACTTC
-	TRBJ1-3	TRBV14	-	CASSQFGRGSGNTIYF	TGTGCCAGCAGCCAATTCGGCAGGGGCTCTGGAAACACCATATATTTT
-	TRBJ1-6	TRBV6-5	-	CASSYGGPNSPLHF	TGTGCCAGCAGTTACGGGGGGCCCAATTCACCCCTCCACTTT
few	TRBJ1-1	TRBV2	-	CASSEVNTEAFF	TGTGCCAGCAGTGAGGTGAACACTGAAGCTTTCTTT
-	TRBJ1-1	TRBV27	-	CASSFPGLEAFF	TGTGCCAGCAGTTTCCCCGGGTTAGAAGCTTTCTTT
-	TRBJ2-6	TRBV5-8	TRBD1	CASSLTGAGANVLTF	TGTGCCAGCAGCTTGACAGGGGCTGGGGCCAACGTCCTGACTTTC
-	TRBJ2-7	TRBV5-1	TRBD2	CASTYVTGTTEQYF	TGCGCCAGCACCTATGTGACCGGGACTACCGAGCAGTACTTC
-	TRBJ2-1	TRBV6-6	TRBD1	CASGGTERFYEQFF	TGTGCCAGCGGTGGGACAGAGAGATTTTATGAGCAGTTCTTC
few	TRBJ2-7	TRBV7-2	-	CASSLGVHEQYF	TGTGCCAGCAGCTTGGGAGTACACGAGCAGTACTTC
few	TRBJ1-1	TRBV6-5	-	CATREGITEAFF	TGTGCCACCAGGGAAGGGATCACTGAAGCTTTCTTT
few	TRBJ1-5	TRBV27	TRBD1	CASSFSGTGNQPQHF	TGTGCCAGCAGTTTCTCCGGGACAGGGAATCAGCCCCAGCATTTT
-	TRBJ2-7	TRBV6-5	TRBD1	CASSYGQGDDEQYF	TGTGCCAGCAGTTACGGACAGGGGGACGACGAGCAGTACTTC
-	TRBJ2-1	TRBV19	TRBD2	CASSGLTSGGFSSYNEQFF	TGTGCCAGTAGTGGCTTGACTAGCGGGGGGTTCAGCTCCTACAATGAGCAGTTCTTC
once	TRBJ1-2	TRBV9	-	CASSAYYYGYTF	TGTGCCAGCAGTGCTTACTATTATGGCTACACCTTC
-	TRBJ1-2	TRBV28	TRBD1	CASSELGQPYNYGYTF	TGTGCCAGCAGTGAATTGGGACAGCCTTATAACTATGGCTACACCTTC
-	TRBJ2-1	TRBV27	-	CASSLLGSDNEQFF	TGTGCCAGCAGTTTACTAGGATCCGACAATGAGCAGTTCTTC
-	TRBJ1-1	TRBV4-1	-	CASSQVNTEAFF	TGCGCCAGCAGCCAAGTGAACACTGAAGCTTTCTTT
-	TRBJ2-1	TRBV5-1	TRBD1	CASSRTGGNYNEQFF	TGCGCCAGCAGCAGAACAGGGGGAAACTACAATGAGCAGTTCTTC
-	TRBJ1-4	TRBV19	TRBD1	CASSIPRWQGANEKLFF	TGTGCCAGTAGTATCCCCAGGTGGCAGGGGGCTAATGAAAAACTGTTTTTT
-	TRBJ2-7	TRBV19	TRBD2	CASSPPGLAGAGQYF	TGTGCCAGTAGCCCTCCCGGACTAGCGGGGGCCGGGCAGTACTTC
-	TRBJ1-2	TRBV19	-	CASSMGAGDRYGYTF	TGTGCCAGTAGTATGGGAGCAGGGGACCGCTATGGCTACACCTTC
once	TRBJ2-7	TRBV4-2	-	CASSSPGRWDGTYEQYF	TGTGCCAGCAGCTCCCCGGGCCGATGGGATGGGACCTACGAGCAGTACTTC
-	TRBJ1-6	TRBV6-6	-	CASSHQRSGDSPLHF	TGTGCCAGCAGTCACCAACGCTCAGGGGATTCACCCCTCCACTTT
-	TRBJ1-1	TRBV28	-	CASSGGKNTEAFF	TGTGCCAGCAGTGGGGGGAAAAACACTGAAGCTTTCTTT
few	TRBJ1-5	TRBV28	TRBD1	CASSFRTGGFGQPQHF	TGTGCCAGCAGTTTCCGGACAGGGGGGTTTGGTCAGCCCCAGCATTTT
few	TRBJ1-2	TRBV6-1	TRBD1	CASRPGQGGRGYTF	TGTGCCAGCAGGCCAGGACAGGGGGGACGTGGCTACACCTTC
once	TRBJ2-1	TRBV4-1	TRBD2	CASSPGSQRGPLDNEQFF	TGCGCCAGCAGCCCAGGGAGCCAGCGGGGGCCTCTGGACAATGAGCAGTTCTTC
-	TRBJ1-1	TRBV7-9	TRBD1	CASSLSAGTALNTEAFF	TGTGCCAGCAGCCTTTCAGCCGGGACAGCGCTGAACACTGAAGCTTTCTTT
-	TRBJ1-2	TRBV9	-	CASSVGDQVLNYGYTF	TGTGCCAGCAGCGTAGGGGATCAGGTCCTTAACTATGGCTACACCTTC
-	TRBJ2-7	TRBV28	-	CASIPPVGSYEQYF	TGTGCCAGCATCCCCCCAGTAGGCAGCTACGAGCAGTACTTC
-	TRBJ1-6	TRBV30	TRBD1	CAWSRDRVVGSRSPLHF	TGTGCCTGGAGTAGGGACAGGGTTGTTGGGTCACGTTCACCCCTCCACTTT
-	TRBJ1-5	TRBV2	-	CASSGDLSNQPQHF	TGTGCCAGCAGTGGAGACCTTAGCAATCAGCCCCAGCATTTT
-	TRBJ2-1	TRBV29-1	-	CSVEDKGISSYNEQFF	TGCAGCGTTGAAGATAAGGGGATTAGCTCCTACAATGAGCAGTTCTTC
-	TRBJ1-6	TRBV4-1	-	CASSQGTGYNSPLHF	TGCGCCAGCAGCCAAGGTACGGGTTATAATTCACCCCTCCACTTT
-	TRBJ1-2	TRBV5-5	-	CASSHTTGPYGYTF	TGTGCCAGCAGCCATACTACCGGACCTTATGGCTACACCTTC
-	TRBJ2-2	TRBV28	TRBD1	CASSSGQGGTGELFF	TGTGCCAGCAGCAGTGGACAGGGAGGCACCGGGGAGCTGTTTTTT
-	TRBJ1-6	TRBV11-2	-	CASSDGGTSNSPLHF	TGTGCCAGCAGCGATGGGGGGACCAGTAATTCACCCCTCCACTTT
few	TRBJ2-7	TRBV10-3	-	CAISESTYEQYF	TGTGCCATCAGTGAGTCCACCTACGAGCAGTACTTC
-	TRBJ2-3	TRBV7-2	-	CASSLRRTGTDTQYF	TGTGCCAGCAGCTTAAGGAGGACAGGCACAGATACGCAGTATTTT
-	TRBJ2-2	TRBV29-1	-	CSVLTSRGGELFF	TGCAGCGTTTTAACTAGCCGGGGCGGGGAGCTGTTTTTT
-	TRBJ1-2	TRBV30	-	CAWSESEINYGYTF	TGTGCCTGGAGTGAATCGGAAATTAACTATGGCTACACCTTC
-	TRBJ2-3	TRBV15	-	CATSRGFSTDTQYF	TGTGCCACCAGCAGAGGTTTCAGCACAGATACGCAGTATTTT
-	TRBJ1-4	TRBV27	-	CASSPLGARNEKLFF	TGTGCCAGCAGCCCCCTCGGGGCCCGCAATGAAAAACTGTTTTTT
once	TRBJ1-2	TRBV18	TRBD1	CASSPDRAGYTF	TGTGCCAGCTCACCTGACAGGGCCGGCTACACCTTC
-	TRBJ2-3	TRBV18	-	CASSPADTQYF	TGTGCCAGCTCCCCGGCAGATACGCAGTATTTT
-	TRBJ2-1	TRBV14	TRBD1	CASSQERDRARGFWQFF	TGTGCCAGCAGCCAAGAACGGGACAGGGCACGAGGTTTCTGGCAGTTCTTC